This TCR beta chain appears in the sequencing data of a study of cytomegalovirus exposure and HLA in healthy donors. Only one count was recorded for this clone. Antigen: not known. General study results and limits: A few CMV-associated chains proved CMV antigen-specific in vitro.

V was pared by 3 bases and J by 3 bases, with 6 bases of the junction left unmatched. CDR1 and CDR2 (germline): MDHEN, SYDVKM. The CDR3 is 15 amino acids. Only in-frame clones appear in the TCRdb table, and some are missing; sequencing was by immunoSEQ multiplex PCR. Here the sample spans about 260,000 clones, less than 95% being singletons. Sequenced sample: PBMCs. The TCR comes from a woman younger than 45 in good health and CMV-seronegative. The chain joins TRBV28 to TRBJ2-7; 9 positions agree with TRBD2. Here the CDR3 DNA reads TGTGCCAGCAGTTTGGCTAGCGGGATTCTCTACGAGCAGTACTTC. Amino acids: CASSLASGILYEQYF.